This T cell receptor (beta chain) was captured by sequencing in a study of blood T cell repertoires in COVID-19. On the study more broadly: Some COVID-19 samples were acute and others convalescent; all came from the United States, Italy and Spain. The analysed material was cDNA or gDNA that came from T cells, B-cell-depleted T cells, or PBMCs.

In terms of age and location, participants ranged from roughly 18 to 100 years and lived in about two dozen US areas. Participants' own reports of clinical history determined their cohort assignment. Clones were sequenced by immunoSEQ multiplex PCR, and TCRdb holds only the in-frame ones, with some missing. The repertoire consists of a few hundred thousand clones, with roughly 89% occurring once and the leading ten covering 10%. Source material: PBMCs or T cells enriched from blood (not recorded which). The TCR was taken from a man between 18 and 35 years old with acute COVID-19.

The CDR3 loop is CASSSGQGGGYTF. The DNA for the CDR3 is TGTGCCAGCAGCTCGGGACAGGGTGGTGGCTACACCTTC. This chain connects TRBV7-3 to TRBJ1-2, with 9 bases fitting TRBD1. The CDR3 has 13 amino acids. The trim removed 4 bases at V and 7 bases at J, leaving 4 bases unmatched. CDR1 is SGHTA, CDR2 FQGTGA, per germline.